The TCR beta chain described here comes from a study of blood T cell repertoires in COVID-19 (dated by TCRdb to between 2020 and 2021). As for the study more broadly: Samples from collaborators originated in the United States, Italy and Spain and spanned both the acute and convalescent phases of COVID-19. The prospective study material was composed of cDNA or gDNA derived from T cells, B-cell-depleted T cells, or PBMCs. Deeply sampled blood TCRbeta repertoires from subjects exposed to, actively infected with, or recovered from COVID-19 were included in the dataset. The repertoires were made available in a free public database intended to serve as a resource for research on the immune response to SARS-CoV-2. Samples were obtained from the ongoing ImmuneRACE study (first 160 participants) and from 1,254 subjects provided by 6 global collaborators. Nearly every sample came with metadata listing a de-identified subject ID, COVID-19 status, age in years and sex. Where available, HLA class I and class II types were obtained from metadata supplied by the sample provider rather than from assay-based typing.

Collaborating institutions collected whole blood in K2EDTA tubes following their own protocols. For TCRbeta analysis, collaborator samples were shipped as frozen whole blood, as isolated PBMCs, or as DNA extracted from either sample type. As concerns this clone: This clone's antigen is unknown. The input lacks base qualities; no much larger clone sits a single base away.

The germline V gene (reference sequence) gives CDR1 as SEHNR and CDR2 as FQNEAQ. Reading from cysteine to phenylalanine, the CDR3 counts 14 amino acids. Only CDR3 DNA is held: 42 bases, read in frame from base 1. V and J lose 3 bases and 1 base, and a span of 9 bases separates them. Paper-wide results and their limitations: The quantity of clinical and demographic metadata differed by source and by participant and was supplied without curation.

TCRbeta CDR3 regions were amplified from genomic DNA using the immunoSEQ Assay, a bias-controlled multiplex PCR. The study's own analysis went as follows. Within the assay, amplification of reference gene primers was used to estimate how many nucleated cells each sample contained. Sequence reads were collapsed and filtered to measure the absolute abundance of every unique TCRbeta CDR3 rearrangement. For each sample, productive Simpson clonality was calculated by taking the square root of Simpson's diversity index across productive rearrangements. The table was pulled from immuneACCESS by TCRdb, which kept in-frame rearrangements only. Such tables lose some clones; where checked, under half of the loss comes from unresolved V genes, and the rest has no known cause. That table is the source of V, J and clone size, and D and trimming were worked out from the DNA. The sample data list about 320,000 clones, and almost 85% of these were observed just once. The ten largest clones represent 7.2% of the sample.

The TCR comes from a human donor in a cohort sampled during active COVID-19. The sample comprised peripheral blood. The receptor chain draws on TRBV7-9 and TRBJ1-1; the D gene lacks a confident call. The DNA sequence follows: TGTGCCAGCAGCTTCCGGACTGAGAACACTGAAGCTTTCTTT. It encodes CASSFRTENTEAFF. Extended through the reference TRBV7-9 and TRBJ1-1 proteins, this CDR3 yields the full variable domain: DTGVSQNPRHKITKRGQNVTFRCDPISEHNRLYWYRQTLGQGPEFLTYFQNEAQLEKSRLLSDRFSAERPKGSFSTLEIQRTEQGDSAMYLCASSFRTENTEAFFGQGTRLTVV.